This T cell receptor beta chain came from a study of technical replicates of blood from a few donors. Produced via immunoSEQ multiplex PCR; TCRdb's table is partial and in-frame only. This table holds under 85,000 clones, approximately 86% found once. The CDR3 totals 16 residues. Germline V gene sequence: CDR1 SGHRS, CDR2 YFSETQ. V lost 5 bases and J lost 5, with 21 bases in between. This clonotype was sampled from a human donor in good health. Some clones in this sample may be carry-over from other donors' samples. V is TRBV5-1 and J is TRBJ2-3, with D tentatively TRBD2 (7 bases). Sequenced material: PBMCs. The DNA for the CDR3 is TGCGCCAGCAGAATTAACCTGGCGGGGGCAGGAGATACGCAGTATTTT. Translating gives CASRINLAGAGDTQYF.